This T cell receptor (beta chain) appears in the sequencing data of a study of CD8+CD57+ T cells in acquired aplastic anemia. Study-wide background: The sorted CD4+ and CD8+ cells yielded an average approximately 3 ug of DNA.

The study profiled TCR beta VDJ and CDR3 using genomic DNA as template. TCRdb ran MiXCR on the reads and lists one entry per CDR3 protein. This table holds 200,000 or so distinct CDR3 sequences, around three fifths found once. Notes on this clonotype: Its antigen is undetermined. An end of the junction differs from the germline gene, which may be a read error.

Germline CDR1 and CDR2: SEHNR and FQNEAQ (reference sequence). The CDR3 length is 16 residues. Study-level findings and limits: Sharing between patients and controls was observed for some 27 CD8+ CDR3 sequences. Statistical testing detected no significant gap in CD8+ Simpson's diversity between patients and controls.

The sequence was obtained from a human donor with severe aplastic anemia or a healthy control (not recorded which). The rearrangement joins TRBV7-9 to TRBJ2-2; TRBD1 might be the D (6 bases). The sample taken for sequencing was sorted CD4+, CD8+, or CD8+CD57+ T cells (not recorded which) from PBMCs. This chain's CDR3 is CASSQDWTANTGELFF. Written as DNA, the CDR3 is TGCGCCAGCAGCCAAGACTGGACAGCGAACACCGGGGAGCTGTTTTTT. Complete variable domain (other parts from reference TRBV7-9 and TRBJ2-2): DTGVSQNPRHKITKRGQNVTFRCDPISEHNRLYWYRQTLGQGPEFLTYFQNEAQLEKSRLLSDRFSAERPKGSFSTLEIQRTEQGDSAMYLCASSQDWTANTGELFFGEGSRLTVL.